The entry below describes one T cell receptor beta chain. Germline V gene sequence: CDR1 SGHRS, CDR2 YFSETQ. The CDR3 has 13 amino acids. Trimming removed 5 bases at V and 2 bases at J, with 9 bases between. TCRdb ran MiXCR on the 5' RACE reads and lists one entry per CDR3 protein. The sample has just over 60,000 distinct CDR3 sequences; about 31% are singletons. Sequencing was performed on tumor-infiltrating naive CD4+ T cells sorted from the breast tumor. Subset described: naive CD4+ T cells, CD4+CD45RA+CD25-. The TCR sequence derives from a female donor with breast cancer. V gene TRBV5-1 combines with J gene TRBJ2-3; D call uncertain. CDR3 residues: CASRFLLTDTQYF. The CDR3 bases are TGCGCCAGCAGATTCCTGCTCACAGATACGCAGTATTTT.